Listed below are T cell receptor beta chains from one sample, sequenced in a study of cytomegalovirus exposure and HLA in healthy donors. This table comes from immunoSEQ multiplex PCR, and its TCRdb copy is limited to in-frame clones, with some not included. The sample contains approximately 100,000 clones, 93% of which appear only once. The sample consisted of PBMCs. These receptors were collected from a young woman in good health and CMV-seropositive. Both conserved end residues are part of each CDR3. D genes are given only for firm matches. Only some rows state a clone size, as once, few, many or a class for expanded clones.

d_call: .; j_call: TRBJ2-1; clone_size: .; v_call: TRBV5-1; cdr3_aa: CASSLDRDYNEQFF; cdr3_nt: TGCGCCAGCAGCTTGGATCGGGACTACAATGAGCAGTTCTTC
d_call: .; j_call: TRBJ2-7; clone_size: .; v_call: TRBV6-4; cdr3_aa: CASSERQGYEQYF; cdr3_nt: TGTGCCAGCAGTGAGCGTCAGGGCTACGAGCAGTACTTC
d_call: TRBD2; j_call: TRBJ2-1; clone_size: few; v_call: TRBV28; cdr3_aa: CASISSGGLFYNEQFF; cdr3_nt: TGTGCCAGCATTTCTTCGGGGGGGCTCTTCTACAATGAGCAGTTCTTC
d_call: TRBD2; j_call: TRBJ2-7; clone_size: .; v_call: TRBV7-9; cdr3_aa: CASSFGGLAGDTYEQYF; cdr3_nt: TGTGCCAGCAGCTTCGGAGGACTAGCGGGGGATACCTACGAGCAGTACTTC
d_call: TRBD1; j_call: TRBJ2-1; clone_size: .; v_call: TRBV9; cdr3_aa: CASSSRGDSSYNEQFF; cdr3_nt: TGTGCCAGCAGCTCCCGTGGGGACAGCTCCTACAATGAGCAGTTCTTC
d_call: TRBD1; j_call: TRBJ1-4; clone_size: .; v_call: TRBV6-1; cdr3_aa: CASRGETGTGDEKLFF; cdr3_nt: TGTGCCAGCCGTGGAGAGACCGGGACAGGGGATGAAAAACTGTTTTTT
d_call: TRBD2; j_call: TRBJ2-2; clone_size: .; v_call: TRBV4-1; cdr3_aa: CASSQETSGARPNTGELFF; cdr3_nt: TGCGCCAGCAGCCAAGAGACTAGCGGGGCACGACCGAACACCGGGGAGCTGTTTTTT
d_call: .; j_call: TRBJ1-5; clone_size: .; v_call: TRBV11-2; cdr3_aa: CASSLGTLGGNQPQHF; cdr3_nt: TGTGCCAGCAGCTTAGGTACTTTAGGGGGCAATCAGCCCCAGCATTTT
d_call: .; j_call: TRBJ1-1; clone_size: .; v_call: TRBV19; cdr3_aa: CASSVQGLSAFF; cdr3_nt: TGTGCCAGTAGTGTACAGGGTTTGAGTGCTTTCTTT
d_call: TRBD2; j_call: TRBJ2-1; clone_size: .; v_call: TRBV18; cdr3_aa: CASSLLGLADYNEQFF; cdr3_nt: TGTGCCAGCTCCCTGCTTGGACTAGCGGACTACAATGAGCAGTTCTTC
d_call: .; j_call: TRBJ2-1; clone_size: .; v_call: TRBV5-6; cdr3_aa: CASSLVEGFGNEQFF; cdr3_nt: TGTGCCAGCAGCTTGGTAGAGGGCTTTGGAAATGAGCAGTTCTTC
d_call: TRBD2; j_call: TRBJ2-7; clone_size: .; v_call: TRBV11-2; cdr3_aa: CASSPIGGARYEQYF; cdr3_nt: TGTGCCAGCAGCCCTATCGGGGGGGCTAGGTACGAGCAGTACTTC
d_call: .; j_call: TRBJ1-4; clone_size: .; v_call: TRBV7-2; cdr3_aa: CASSPRGWQINEKLFF; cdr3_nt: TGTGCCAGCAGCCCCCGCGGTTGGCAAATTAATGAAAAACTGTTTTTT
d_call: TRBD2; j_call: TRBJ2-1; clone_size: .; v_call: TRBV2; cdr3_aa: CASRNLAGVRGNEQFF; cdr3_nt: TGTGCCAGCAGAAATCTAGCGGGAGTACGGGGGAATGAGCAGTTCTTC
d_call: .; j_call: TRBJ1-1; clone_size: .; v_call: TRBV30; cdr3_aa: CAWSVRTDTEAFF; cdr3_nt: TGTGCCTGGAGTGTAAGGACAGACACTGAAGCTTTCTTT
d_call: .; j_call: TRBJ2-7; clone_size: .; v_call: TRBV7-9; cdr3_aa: CASSLSLSGRPYEQYF; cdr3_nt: TGTGCCAGCAGCTTATCACTCAGCGGGCGCCCCTACGAGCAGTACTTC
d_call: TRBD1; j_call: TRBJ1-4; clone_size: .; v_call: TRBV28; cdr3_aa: CASSLSALGTGSEKLFF; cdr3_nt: TGTGCCAGCAGTTTATCAGCCCTTGGGACAGGTTCTGAAAAACTGTTTTTT
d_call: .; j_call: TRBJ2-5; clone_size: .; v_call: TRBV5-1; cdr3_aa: CASSFSGMTQETQYF; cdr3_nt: TGCGCCAGCAGCTTTAGCGGCATGACACAAGAGACCCAGTACTTC
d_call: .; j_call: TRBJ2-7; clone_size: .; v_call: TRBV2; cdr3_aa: CASSPRTVSYEQYF; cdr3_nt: TGTGCCAGCAGCCCGCGGACAGTTTCCTACGAGCAGTACTTC
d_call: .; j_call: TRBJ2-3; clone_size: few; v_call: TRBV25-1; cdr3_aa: CASSVIGDTQYF; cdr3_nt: TGTGCCAGCAGTGTGATCGGAGATACGCAGTATTTT
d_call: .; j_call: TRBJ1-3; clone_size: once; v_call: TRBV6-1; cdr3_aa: CASSAGARNTIYF; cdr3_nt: TGTGCCAGCAGTGCAGGGGCAAGAAACACCATATATTTT
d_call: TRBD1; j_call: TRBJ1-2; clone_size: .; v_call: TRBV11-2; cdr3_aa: CASSLLGTGEGYTF; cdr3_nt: TGTGCCAGCAGCTTATTGGGGACAGGGGAGGGCTACACCTTC
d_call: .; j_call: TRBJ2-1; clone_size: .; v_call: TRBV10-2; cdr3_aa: CASSDRGDEQFF; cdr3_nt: TGCGCCAGCAGTGACAGGGGCGATGAGCAGTTCTTC
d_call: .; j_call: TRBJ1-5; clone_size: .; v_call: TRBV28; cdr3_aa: CASSRDSSNQPQHF; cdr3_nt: TGTGCCAGCAGTCGCGACAGTTCCAATCAGCCCCAGCATTTT
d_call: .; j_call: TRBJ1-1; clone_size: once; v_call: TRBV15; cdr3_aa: CATSRVTSENTEAFF; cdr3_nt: TGTGCCACCAGCAGAGTAACCAGCGAAAACACTGAAGCTTTCTTT
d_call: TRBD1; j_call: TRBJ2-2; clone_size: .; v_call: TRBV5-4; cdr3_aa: CASSPDRGDTGELFF; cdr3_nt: TGTGCCAGCAGCCCCGACAGGGGGGATACCGGGGAGCTGTTTTTT
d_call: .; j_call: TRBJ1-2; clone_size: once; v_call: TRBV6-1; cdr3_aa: CASSEKGRLYYGYTF; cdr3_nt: TGTGCCAGCAGTGAAAAGGGTAGACTATACTATGGCTACACCTTC
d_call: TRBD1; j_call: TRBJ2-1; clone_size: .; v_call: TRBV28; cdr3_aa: CASSRGLDRGRFF; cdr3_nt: TGTGCCAGCAGTCGGGGGTTGGACAGGGGTCGGTTCTTC
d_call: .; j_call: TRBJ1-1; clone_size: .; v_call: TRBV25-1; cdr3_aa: CASRNTGQGTEAFF; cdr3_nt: TGTGCCAGCAGAAATACAGGGCAGGGGACTGAAGCTTTCTTT
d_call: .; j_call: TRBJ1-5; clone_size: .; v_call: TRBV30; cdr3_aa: CAWSTGRRNQPQHF; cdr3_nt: TGTGCCTGGAGTACAGGGCGCCGCAATCAGCCCCAGCATTTT
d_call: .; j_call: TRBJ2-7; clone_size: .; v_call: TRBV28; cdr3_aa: CASSMLWQHEQYF; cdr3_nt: TGTGCCAGCAGTATGCTCTGGCAACACGAGCAGTACTTC
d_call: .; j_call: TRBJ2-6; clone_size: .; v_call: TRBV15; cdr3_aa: CATSRDLGANVLTF; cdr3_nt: TGTGCCACCAGCAGAGATCTTGGGGCCAACGTCCTGACTTTC
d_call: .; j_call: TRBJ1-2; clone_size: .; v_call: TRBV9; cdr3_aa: CASSSRSDTPNYGYTF; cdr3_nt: TGTGCCAGCAGCTCCCGATCGGACACCCCTAACTATGGCTACACCTTC
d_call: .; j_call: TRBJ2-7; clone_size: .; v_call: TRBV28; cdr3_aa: CASSYSEWRSSYEQYF; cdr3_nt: TGTGCCAGCAGTTATAGCGAATGGAGGAGCTCCTACGAGCAGTACTTC
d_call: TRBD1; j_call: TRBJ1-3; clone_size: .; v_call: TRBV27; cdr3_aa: CASSRRQGPGNTIYF; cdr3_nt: TGTGCCAGCAGTCGAAGACAGGGTCCAGGAAACACCATATATTTT
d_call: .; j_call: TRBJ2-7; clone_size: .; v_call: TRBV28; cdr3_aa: CASSFSYYEQYF; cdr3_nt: TGTGCCAGCAGTTTTAGTTACTACGAGCAGTACTTC
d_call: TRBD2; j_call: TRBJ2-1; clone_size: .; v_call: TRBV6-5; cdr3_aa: CASIVASGSLDEQFF; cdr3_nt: TGTGCCAGCATTGTGGCTAGCGGGAGTCTCGATGAGCAGTTCTTC
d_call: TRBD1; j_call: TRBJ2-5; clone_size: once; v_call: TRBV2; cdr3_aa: CASRTGLEETQYF; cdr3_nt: TGTGCCAGTCGGACAGGGCTTGAAGAGACCCAGTACTTC
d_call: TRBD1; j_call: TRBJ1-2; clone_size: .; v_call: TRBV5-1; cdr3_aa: CASSPDRGRSGYTF; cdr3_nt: TGCGCCAGCAGCCCCGACAGGGGGCGGAGTGGCTACACCTTC